This T cell receptor (beta chain) was sequenced in a study of blood T cell repertoires in COVID-19. Looking at the study overall: The United States, Italy and Spain were the sources of the acute and convalescent COVID-19 samples.

The protocol was immunoSEQ multiplex PCR, while the TCRdb copy is restricted to in-frame clones and leaves out a portion. Counted here are around 100,000 clones, just over 90% occurring once; the ten biggest clones make up roughly 2.1%. Per the germline V gene, CDR1 is GTSNPN and CDR2 is SVGIG (reference sequence). Trimming took 3 bases from V and 6 from J; bases not matched to a gene: 15. This CDR3 has 16 residues. The TCR sequence derives from a man between 45 and 60 years old with active COVID-19. The chain recombines TRBV30 with TRBJ2-7; TRBD2 matches at 9 bases. Input material: peripheral blood. The CDR3 here is CAWSPRTGGRAGEQYV. The CDR3 coding sequence is TGTGCCTGGAGCCCGCGGACTGGCGGGAGGGCCGGCGAGCAGTACGTC.